Below are 20 T cell receptor beta chains sequenced from a single sample in a study of T cell responses to AZD1222 COVID-19 vaccine. Repertoires were generated with immunoSEQ multiplex PCR, while TCRdb's copy carries only in-frame clones and drops some. The table has 100,000 or so clones, about 86% seen once. Here the sequenced sample was peripheral blood, taken on day 0 of AZD1222 vaccination. The receptors here all came from an adult in good health.

This clone is a singleton in its sample. The chain employs TRBV29-1 and TRBJ1-3; a weak D match, TRBD1 (5 bases). The CDR3 has 13 amino acids. Germline loops: CDR1 SQVTM, CDR2 ANQGSEA. With 6 bases removed from V and 0 bases from J, the gap between germline ends came to 9 bases. In DNA, the CDR3 is TGCAGCGTAGTAGGGGTCTCTGGAAACACCATATATTTT. Encoded protein: CSVVGVSGNTIYF.

The CDR3 region has the DNA TGTGCCAGTAGTATACGGGTGTCTGGTTGGGACATTCAGTACTTC. Translating it yields CASSIRVSGWDIQYF. The V call is TRBV19, the J call TRBJ2-4, with no clear D. The V gene's germline CDR1 is LNHDA and CDR2 SQIVND (reference sequence). The CDR3 extends over 15 amino acids. With 2 bases removed from V and 8 bases from J, the gap between germline ends came to 16 bases.

The chain uses TRBV18 and TRBJ2-1; D is undetermined. Trimming cost V 2 bases and J 6 bases, with 14 bases left between them. CDR1 and CDR2 (germline): KGHSH, LQKENI. CDR3 size: 15 residues. CDR3 region: CASSPGQAFLNEQFF. CDR3 DNA sequence: TGTGCCAGCTCACCAGGTCAAGCTTTCCTCAATGAGCAGTTCTTC. The full variable domain, with the rest looked up from reference TRBV18 and TRBJ2-1, is NAGVMQNPRHLVRRRGQEARLRCSPMKGHSHVYWYRQLPEEGLKFMVYLQKENIIDESGMPKERFSAEFPKEGPSILRIQQVVRGDSAAYFCASSPGQAFLNEQFFGPGTRLTVL.

This chain connects TRBV18 to TRBJ1-2, with D perhaps matching TRBD1 (6 bases). Germline V CDR1 and CDR2: KGHSH, LQKENI. V lost 0 bases to trimming and J lost 4 bases, with 12 bases between them. The CDR3 runs 15 residues. This CDR3 reads CASSPPSGGLYGYTF. Here the CDR3 DNA reads TGTGCCAGCTCACCACCTTCCGGGGGGCTCTATGGCTACACCTTC.

V and J are TRBV20-1 and TRBJ2-7; no definite D call. This CDR3 contains 13 residues. Germline CDR1 is DFQATT and CDR2 is SNEGSKA (reference sequence). The V end was cut by 3 bases, the J end by 2 bases, with 11 bases between. The CDR3 DNA reads TGCAGTGCTAGTTACAGTATAGCCTACGAGCAGTACTTC. Residues: CSASYSIAYEQYF.

DNA for the CDR3: TGTGCCAGTAGTACCCATCCCGGGGCGGGAGACTACGAGCAGTACTTC. It yields the protein CASSTHPGAGDYEQYF. This chain links TRBV19 with TRBJ2-7; 7 nucleotides match TRBD2. With 4 bases clipped from V and 3 bases from J, the junction kept 12 bases outside the gene matches. The CDR3 sequence is 16 residues long. CDR1 LNHDA and CDR2 SQIVND come from the germline V gene (reference sequence).

The chain couples TRBV2 to TRBJ1-5, with a possible D match to TRBD1 (6 bases). Germline loops: CDR1 SNHLY, CDR2 FYNNEI. V was cut by 4 bases and J by 4 bases, with 11 bases left in between. The CDR3 is made up of 14 amino acids. CDR3 DNA sequence: TGTGCCAGCAGTGGACAGGCGAAGAATCAGCCCCAGCATTTT. It translates to CASSGQAKNQPQHF.

This chain joins TRBV19 and TRBJ1-1; 10 positions agree with TRBD1. The CDR3 contains 17 residues. V lost 7 bases and J lost 2; bases outside the gene matches: 13. Germline assignment: CDR1 LNHDA and CDR2 SQIVND (reference sequence). In DNA, the CDR3 is TGTGCCAGTACCCCTTCCCGACAGGGGGCCGGAAACACTGAAGCTTTCTTT. Translation: CASTPSRQGAGNTEAFF.

This chain links TRBV6-5 with TRBJ2-7; 9 nucleotides line up with TRBD1. The CDR3 sequence is 14 residues long. CDR1 and CDR2 (germline): MNHEY, SVGAGI. The V gene end was trimmed by 6 bases and the J gene end by 6 bases; junction bases not matched to a gene: 9. The CDR3: CASSRTGGRVEQYF. For the CDR3, the DNA is TGTGCCAGCAGCCGCACAGGGGGCCGGGTCGAGCAGTACTTC.

The gene calls are TRBV5-1 and TRBJ1-1; maybe TRBD1 (6 bases). The V and J ends lost 2 bases and 4 bases respectively, with 21 bases between them. CDR3 size: 17 residues. Per the germline V gene, CDR1 is SGHRS and CDR2 is YFSETQ. The CDR3 loop reads CASSLSYQGNGGTEAFF. The DNA for the CDR3 is TGCGCCAGCAGCTTATCGTATCAGGGGAATGGGGGCACTGAAGCTTTCTTT.

The chain recombines TRBV7-9 with TRBJ2-1, with 9 bases fitting TRBD2. V was clipped by 2 bases and J by 8 bases; unmatched bases: 7. CDR3 length: 15 amino acids. Looked up from germline, CDR1 is SEHNR and CDR2 is FQNEAQ (reference sequence). Here the CDR3 reads CASSLRRREGDEQFF. CDR3 DNA sequence: TGTGCCAGCAGCTTAAGGCGGCGGGAGGGTGATGAGCAGTTCTTC.

The J gene is TRBJ1-2, the V gene TRBV30; TRBD1 is a possible D gene (5 bases). V was shortened by 2 bases and J by 4 bases, with 17 bases between the two germline ends. The germline V gene has CDR1 GTSNPN and CDR2 SVGIG (reference sequence). The CDR3 spans 15 residues. Here the CDR3 reads CAWSMTDRGIYGYTF. CDR3 in DNA: TGTGCCTGGAGTATGACAGATCGGGGCATCTATGGCTACACCTTC.

This chain uses TRBV19 with TRBJ1-6; a possible D gene is TRBD1 (6 bases). The CDR3 is 13 residues long. V lost 7 bases and J 7 bases, leaving 11 bases between the germline ends. CDR1 and CDR2 from the germline V gene are LNHDA and SQIVND (reference sequence). The CDR3 DNA reads TGTGCCAGTAAGGGGCAGGGGAATTCACCCCTCCACTTT. The encoded protein is CASKGQGNSPLHF.

The CDR3 loop is CASSEISYGYTF. For the CDR3, the DNA is TGTGCCAGCAGTGAAATAAGCTATGGCTACACCTTC. This chain links TRBV2 with TRBJ1-2, with unresolved D. Germline-derived CDR1 and CDR2 are SNHLY and FYNNEI. This CDR3 region has 12 residues. Trimming removed 2 bases at V and 4 bases at J, with 5 bases between.

The sample holds one count of this clone. As DNA, the CDR3 is TGTGCCAGCAGTTACTTTCCGGGAGGGTACGGTGAGCAGTTCTTC. It codes for CASSYFPGGYGEQFF. The chain recombines TRBV6-5 with TRBJ2-1, with TRBD2 matching over 8 bases. The V segment lost 1 base and the J segment 9 bases; nucleotides outside the gene matches: 8. Germline CDR1 and CDR2: MNHEY and SVGAGI. The CDR3 runs to 15 residues.

The chain joins TRBV29-1 to TRBJ1-2; TRBD1 is a possible D gene (5 bases). Between the trimmed V and J ends, which lost 6 bases and 6 bases, there was a span of 20 bases. In germline, CDR1 is SQVTM, CDR2 ANQGSEA. The CDR3 has 14 residues. The CDR3 sequence is CSVGGRGDRDGYTF. The DNA for the CDR3 is TGCAGCGTCGGTGGTCGGGGGGACCGTGATGGCTACACCTTC.

The genes are TRBV28 and TRBJ1-2; D remains ambiguous. The germline V gene encodes CDR1 MDHEN and CDR2 SYDVKM. With 5 bases removed from V and 6 bases from J, the gap between germline ends came to 13 bases. This CDR3 has 13 residues. The CDR3 bases are TGTGCCAGCAGTAAAGGACGTTTGCATGGCTACACCTTC. Translation gives CASSKGRLHGYTF.

The V call is TRBV20-1, the J call TRBJ2-1; 14 bases agree with TRBD2. This CDR3 is 16 amino acids long. J gave up 7 bases and V 3 bases, and 8 bases lay outside the gene matches. Germline V gene lookup returns CDR1 DFQATT and CDR2 SNEGSKA (reference sequence). CDR3 in DNA: TGCAGTGCTAGTAAGAGACTAGCGGGAGGGATAAATGAGCAGTTCTTC. Protein sequence: CSASKRLAGGINEQFF.

The V and J genes are TRBV18 and TRBJ2-1, with 9 bases that match TRBD1. This CDR3 is 17 amino acids long. CDR1 is KGHSH, CDR2 LQKENI, per germline. Trimming cost V 0 bases and J 1 base; bases outside gene matches: 4. CDR3 nucleotide sequence: TGTGCCAGCTCACCACCTCGCGGACAGGGGTCCTACAATGAGCAGTTCTTC. This encodes CASSPPRGQGSYNEQFF.

The chain combines TRBV2 with TRBJ2-1; TRBD1 matches at 11 bases. V was pared by 4 bases and J by 0 bases, with 5 bases of the junction left unmatched. This CDR3 contains 17 residues. Germline CDR1 is SNHLY and CDR2 is FYNNEI. CDR3 amino acids: CASSVRDRGSSYNEQFF. DNA of the CDR3: TGTGCCAGCAGTGTCCGGGACAGGGGGAGCTCCTACAATGAGCAGTTCTTC.